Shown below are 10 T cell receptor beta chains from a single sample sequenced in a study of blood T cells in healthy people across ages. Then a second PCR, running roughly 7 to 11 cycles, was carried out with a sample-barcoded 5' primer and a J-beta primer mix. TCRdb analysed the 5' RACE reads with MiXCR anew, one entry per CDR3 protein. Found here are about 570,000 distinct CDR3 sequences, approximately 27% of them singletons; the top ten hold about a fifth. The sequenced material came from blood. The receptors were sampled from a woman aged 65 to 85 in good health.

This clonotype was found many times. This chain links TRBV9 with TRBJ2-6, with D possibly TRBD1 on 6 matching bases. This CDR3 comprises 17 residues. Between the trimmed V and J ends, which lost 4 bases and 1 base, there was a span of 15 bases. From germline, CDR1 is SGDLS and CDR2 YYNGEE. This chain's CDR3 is CASSPRDMQSGANVLTF. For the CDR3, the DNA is TGTGCCAGCAGCCCCCGGGACATGCAGTCTGGGGCCAACGTCCTGACTTTC.

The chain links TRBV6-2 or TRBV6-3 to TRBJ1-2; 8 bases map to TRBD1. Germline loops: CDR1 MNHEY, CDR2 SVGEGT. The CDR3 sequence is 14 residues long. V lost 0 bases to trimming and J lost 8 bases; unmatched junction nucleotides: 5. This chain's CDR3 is CASSYSTGARGYTF. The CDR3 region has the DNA TGTGCCAGCAGTTACTCGACAGGGGCGCGCGGCTACACCTTC.

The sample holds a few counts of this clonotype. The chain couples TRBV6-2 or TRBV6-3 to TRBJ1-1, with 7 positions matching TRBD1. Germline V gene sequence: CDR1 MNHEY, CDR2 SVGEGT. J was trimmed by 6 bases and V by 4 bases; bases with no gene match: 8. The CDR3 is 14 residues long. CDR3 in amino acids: CASSLPRQGPEAFF. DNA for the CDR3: TGTGCCAGCAGTTTGCCTCGACAGGGTCCTGAAGCTTTCTTT.

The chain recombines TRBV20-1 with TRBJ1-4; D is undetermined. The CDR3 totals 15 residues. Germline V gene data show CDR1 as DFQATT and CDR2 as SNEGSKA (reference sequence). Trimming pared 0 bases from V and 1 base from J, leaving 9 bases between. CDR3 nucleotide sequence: TGCAGTGCTAGAGATCATTGGCAAACTAATGAAAAACTGTTTTTT. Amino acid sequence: CSARDHWQTNEKLFF.

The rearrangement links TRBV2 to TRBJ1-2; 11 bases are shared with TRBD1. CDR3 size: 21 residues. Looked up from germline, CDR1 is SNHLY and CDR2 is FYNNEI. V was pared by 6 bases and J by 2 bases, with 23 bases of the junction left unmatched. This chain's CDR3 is CASRAGGQGGLISLQNYGYTF. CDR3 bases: TGTGCCAGCAGGGCGGGGGGACAGGGGGGACTAATCTCCCTACAGAACTATGGCTACACCTTC.

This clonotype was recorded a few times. The CDR3 spells CASGFSGADTQYF. CDR3 nucleotides: TGTGCTAGTGGTTTTTCGGGGGCAGATACGCAGTATTTT. The V and J genes are TRBV12-5 and TRBJ2-3, with a tentative D call TRBD2 (6 bases). Trimming took off 3 bases at V and 4 bases at J, with 8 bases between the two ends. The germline gives CDR1 LGHNT, CDR2 FRNRAP. The CDR3 sequence is 13 residues long.

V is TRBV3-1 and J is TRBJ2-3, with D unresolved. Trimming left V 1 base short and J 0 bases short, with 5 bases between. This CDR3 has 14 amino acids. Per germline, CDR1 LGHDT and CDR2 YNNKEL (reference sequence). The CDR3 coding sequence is TGTGCCAGCAGCCAAGGCTATAGCACAGATACGCAGTATTTT. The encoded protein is CASSQGYSTDTQYF.

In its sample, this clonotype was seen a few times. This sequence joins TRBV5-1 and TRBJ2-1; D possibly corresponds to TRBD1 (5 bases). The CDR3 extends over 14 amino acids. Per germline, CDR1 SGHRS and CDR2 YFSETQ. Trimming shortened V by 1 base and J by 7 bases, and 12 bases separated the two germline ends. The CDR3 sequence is CASSLFGAPNEQFF. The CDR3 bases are TGCGCCAGCAGCTTGTTTGGGGCCCCGAATGAGCAGTTCTTC.

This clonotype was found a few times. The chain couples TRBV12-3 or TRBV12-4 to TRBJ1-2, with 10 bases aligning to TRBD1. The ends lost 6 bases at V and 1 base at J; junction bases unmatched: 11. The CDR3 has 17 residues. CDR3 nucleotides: TGTGCCAGCAGGGGAATCCTTGGGACAGGGGATAACTATGGCTACACCTTC. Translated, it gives CASRGILGTGDNYGYTF.

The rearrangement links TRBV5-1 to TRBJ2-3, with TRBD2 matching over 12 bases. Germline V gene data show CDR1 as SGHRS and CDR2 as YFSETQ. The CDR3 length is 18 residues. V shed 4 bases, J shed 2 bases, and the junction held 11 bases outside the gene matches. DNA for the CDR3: TGCGCCAGCAGCAAGGCCTTGACTAGCGGGGGCCCCACAGATACGCAGTATTTT. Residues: CASSKALTSGGPTDTQYF. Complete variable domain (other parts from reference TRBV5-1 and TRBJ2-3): KAGVTQTPRYLIKTRGQQVTLSCSPISGHRSVSWYQQTPGQGLQFLFEYFSETQRNKGNFPGRFSGRQFSNSRSEMNVSTLELGDSALYLCASSKALTSGGPTDTQYFGPGTRLTVL.